These 5 T cell receptor beta chains were all obtained from the same sample, sequenced in a study of vaccination and CD4 T cells after COVID-19. The treatment is: approximately nine-day PBMC culture with coronavirus spike peptide pools or control peptides (ViraFEST assay). CD4+ T cells that had been cultured provided DNA sequenced with the Oncomine TCR Beta short-read assay. TCRdb itself ran the PCR reads through MiXCR, one entry per CDR3 protein. This table holds some 19,000 distinct CDR3 sequences, 62% found once. Antigens for these TCRs are unknown. The sample in question was CD4+ T cells from blood, cultured in vitro, obtained before SARS-CoV-2 vaccination. Receptor source: a human donor who received a COVID-19 vaccine.

This clonotype ranks as medium-sized. The rearrangement uses TRBV5-8 and TRBJ2-3, with 9 bases lining up with TRBD1. This CDR3 contains 16 residues. J lost 1 base, V lost 2 bases, and 5 bases had no gene match. Germline assignment: CDR1 SGHTS and CDR2 YDEGEE. CDR3 nucleotide sequence: TGTGCCAGCAGCTTAGGGACAGGGCTTCGCACAGATACGCAGTATTTT. Translating gives CASSLGTGLRTDTQYF.

J is TRBJ1-2 and V is TRBV20-1, with D perhaps matching TRBD1 (5 bases). CDR1 DFQATT and CDR2 SNEGSKA come from the germline V gene (reference sequence). The CDR3 has 17 residues. V lost 0 bases to trimming and J lost 1 base, with 18 bases between them. The CDR3 DNA sequence: TGCAGTGCTAGAGATCACGCATTTTCTGGGGGTAACTATGGCTACACCTTC. Translation gives CSARDHAFSGGNYGYTF.

The chain links TRBV6-1 to TRBJ2-3, with 10 bases aligning to TRBD1. This CDR3 region has 15 residues. Germline CDR1 reads MNHNS; CDR2 reads SASEGT. V gave up 7 bases and J gave up 1 base; unmatched junction bases: 5. The CDR3 here is CASTLGQGGTDTQYF. The CDR3 bases are TGTGCCAGCACCTTAGGACAGGGGGGCACAGATACGCAGTATTTT.

The V call is TRBV27, the J call TRBJ1-1; a possible D gene is TRBD1 (6 bases). Trimming stripped 1 base from V and 3 bases from J, with 9 bases between. From germline, CDR1 is MNHEY and CDR2 SMNVEV (reference sequence). CDR3 length: 14 amino acids. For the CDR3, the DNA is TGTGCCAGCAGTTTATGGCCAGGGGACACTGAAGCTTTCTTT. It is translated as CASSLWPGDTEAFF.

This chain uses TRBV6-1 with TRBJ2-4, with 8 bases lining up with TRBD1. Germline CDR1 is MNHNS and CDR2 is SASEGT. This CDR3 spans 13 amino acids. The J segment lost 6 bases and the V segment lost 7 bases, leaving 5 bases of the junction unmatched. CDR3 DNA: TGTGCCAGCACCCTCGGGACAGGAAACATTCAGTACTTC. Its protein is CASTLGTGNIQYF.